Below are 29 T cell receptor beta chains sequenced from a single sample in a study of blood T cell repertoires in COVID-19. Profiled with immunoSEQ multiplex PCR; TCRdb holds only in-frame clones, not every one. The table includes 20,000 to 25,000 clones, over 70% detected once. The specimen was peripheral blood. Source of these receptors: an elderly man with active or convalescent COVID-19.

The chain employs TRBV7-9 and TRBJ2-7, with 8 bases lining up with TRBD1. After removal of 6 bases from V and 2 bases from J, the junction contained 12 bases not matched to a gene. CDR1 and CDR2 (germline): SEHNR, FQNEAQ (reference sequence). The CDR3 runs to 16 residues. The CDR3 coding sequence is TGTGCCAGCAGTAATGGCGACCGGACAGGGACCTACGAGCAGTACTTC. It encodes CASSNGDRTGTYEQYF.

The rearrangement links TRBV27 to TRBJ2-3, with D unresolved. The CDR3 totals 12 residues. V lost 6 bases, J lost 6 bases, and 10 bases lay in between. Per germline, CDR1 MNHEY and CDR2 SMNVEV (reference sequence). In DNA form, the CDR3 reads TGTGCCAGCAGCCCCCCTCCGGATACGCAGTATTTT. Encoded protein: CASSPPPDTQYF.

To note about this clone: The sample contains more than one DNA sequence encoding this CDR3. The chain employs TRBV5-6 and TRBJ2-7, with a weak D call TRBD2 (6 bases). In germline, CDR1 is SGHDT, CDR2 YYEEEE. Deletions cut 4 bases from V and 0 bases from J, with 14 bases between. The CDR3 loop spans 15 amino acids. CDR3 DNA sequence: TGTGCCAGCAGCCCGGAATTAGCGGCCTCCTACGAGCAGTACTTC. Its translation is CASSPELAASYEQYF. Combining the CDR3 with reference TRBV5-6 and TRBJ2-7 gives the whole variable domain DAGVTQSPTHLIKTRGQQVTLRCSPKSGHDTVSWYQQALGQGPQFIFQYYEEEERQRGNFPDRFSGHQFPNYSSELNVNALLLGDSALYLCASSPELAASYEQYFGPGTRLTVT.

This clone was seen a single time. This chain joins TRBV12-5 and TRBJ2-5, with TRBD2 as a possible D gene (6 bases). CDR1 LGHNT and CDR2 FRNRAP come from the germline V gene. CDR3 length: 19 residues. V was cut by 2 bases and J by 2 bases, with 24 bases left in between. CDR3 sequence reads: CASGLYQGNAGRRQETQYF. The DNA of the CDR3 is TGTGCTAGTGGTTTGTATCAGGGTAACGCGGGGCGCCGACAAGAGACCCAGTACTTC.

The chain recombines TRBV5-1 with TRBJ1-3, with D maybe TRBD1 (6 bases). CDR3 length equals 15 residues. Germline CDR1 is SGHRS and CDR2 is YFSETQ. Trimming took off 3 bases at V and 4 bases at J, with 14 bases between the two ends. CDR3 DNA: TGCGCCAGCAGCTCAAGCACAGGGTCCGGAAACACCATATATTTT. Translating gives CASSSSTGSGNTIYF. Supplemented by reference TRBV5-1 and TRBJ1-3, the full variable domain reads KAGVTQTPRYLIKTRGQQVTLSCSPISGHRSVSWYQQTPGQGLQFLFEYFSETQRNKGNFPGRFSGRQFSNSRSEMNVSTLELGDSALYLCASSSSTGSGNTIYFGEGSWLTVV.

V is TRBV7-8 and J is TRBJ2-3, with D perhaps matching TRBD2 (5 bases). This CDR3 is built from 16 residues. Looked up from germline, CDR1 is SGHVS and CDR2 is FQNEAQ. V shed 5 bases and J shed 5 bases, with 20 bases lying between them. DNA of the CDR3: TGTGCCAGCAGCCTGAGGGAAGGGCAAGGGATAGATACGCAGTATTTT. Protein sequence: CASSLREGQGIDTQYF.

In this sample, this clone turned up once. The chain carries TRBV2 and TRBJ2-5, with D perhaps matching TRBD2 (5 bases). The V end lost 4 bases, the J end lost 1 base, and 10 bases lay between the germline ends. CDR1 SNHLY and CDR2 FYNNEI come from the germline V gene. The CDR3 totals 14 residues. CDR3 in DNA: TGTGCCAGCAGTGTATCGAGCGGCCAAGAGACCCAGTACTTC. Translating it yields CASSVSSGQETQYF. Looking up the rest from reference TRBV2 and TRBJ2-5 gives the full variable domain: EPEVTQTPSHQVTQMGQEVILRCVPISNHLYFYWYRQILGQKVEFLVSFYNNEISEKSEIFDDQFSVERPDGSNFTLKIRSTKLEDSAMYFCASSVSSGQETQYFGPGTRLLVL.

The sample holds a few counts of this clone. The chain is built from TRBV7-2 and TRBJ1-6; the D is unclear. V lost 0 bases and J 0 bases, leaving 6 bases between the germline ends. CDR3 length equals 16 residues. The germline V gene has CDR1 SGHTA and CDR2 FQGNSA. The CDR3 nucleotides read TGTGCCAGCAGCTTAGCGTATAGCTCCTATAATTCACCCCTCCACTTT. This codes for CASSLAYSSYNSPLHF.

The CDR3 DNA follows: TGTGCCAGCAGCGGACAGCTCAGCAATCAGCCCCAGCATTTT. Its protein product is CASSGQLSNQPQHF. The chain employs TRBV21-1 and TRBJ1-5; no check of the table's D call, TRBD1, against the DNA was made. TRBV21-1 is a pseudogene. This CDR3 has 14 amino acids.

This sequence joins TRBV7-2 and TRBJ1-4; 9 bases agree with TRBD1. V was pared by 5 bases and J by 2 bases, with 12 bases of the junction left unmatched. From germline, CDR1 is SGHTA and CDR2 FQGNSA. The CDR3 totals 18 residues. The CDR3 protein is CASSPRRTGVLTNEKLFF. In DNA form, the CDR3 reads TGTGCCAGCAGCCCAAGGAGGACAGGGGTCCTGACTAATGAAAAACTGTTTTTT.

The chain uses TRBV6-5 and TRBJ1-2; D might be TRBD1 (5 bases). This CDR3 spans 11 amino acids. Germline V gives CDR1 MNHEY, CDR2 SVGAGI. Trimming took off 6 bases at V and 4 bases at J, with 6 bases between the two ends. CDR3 DNA: TGTGCCAGCAGGGGGCTCTATGGCTACACCTTC. It codes for CASRGLYGYTF.

The chain links TRBV12-5 to TRBJ1-5; D gene unclear. The V gene's germline CDR1 is LGHNT and CDR2 FRNRAP. The CDR3 totals 12 residues. V was cut by 0 bases and J by 7 bases, with 4 bases left in between. This chain's CDR3 is CASGLVRQPQHF. CDR3 DNA sequence: TGTGCTAGTGGTTTGGTGCGGCAGCCCCAGCATTTT. The whole variable domain, filled in from reference TRBV12-5 and TRBJ1-5, reads DARVTQTPRHKVTEMGQEVTMRCQPILGHNTVFWYRQTMMQGLELLAYFRNRAPLDDSGMPKDRFSAEMPDATLATLKIQPSEPRDSAVYFCASGLVRQPQHFGDGTRLSIL.

The chain recombines TRBV19 with TRBJ2-7, with D maybe TRBD1 (6 bases). V gave up 5 bases and J gave up 7 bases, with 27 bases separating them. The length of the CDR3 is 17 residues. Germline CDR1 LNHDA, CDR2 SQIVND (reference sequence). This CDR3 reads CASSPRPLGHSKGEQYF. The CDR3 region has the DNA TGTGCCAGTAGTCCCCGACCACTGGGACATTCGAAGGGTGAGCAGTACTTC.

This clone was picked up a small number of times. This chain connects TRBV11-2 to TRBJ2-1; TRBD2 agrees at 12 bases. In germline, CDR1 is SGHAT, CDR2 FQNNGV. Trimming removed 5 bases from V and 4 bases from J; junction bases left unmatched: 12. CDR3 length: 18 residues. The CDR3 DNA sequence: TGTGCCAGCAGCCCCCACCATATGGGACTAGCGGGTTACAATGAGCAGTTCTTC. It codes for CASSPHHMGLAGYNEQFF.

The chain recombines TRBV19 with TRBJ1-1; TRBD1 might be the D (5 bases). The CDR3 contains 13 residues. Trimming shortened V by 7 bases and J by 3 bases, and 12 bases separated the two germline ends. The germline CDR1 and CDR2 sequences are LNHDA and SQIVND (reference sequence). CDR3 bases: TGTGCCAGTAATTGGGGGGGTGACACTGAAGCTTTCTTT. Protein sequence: CASNWGGDTEAFF.

The CDR3 DNA sequence: TGTGCCAGCAGCTTAGAAGGGGCCAGGGAAAAACTGTTTTTT. As protein: CASSLEGAREKLFF. The chain joins TRBV7-9 to TRBJ1-4, with D tentatively TRBD1 (5 bases). The V end was cut by 1 base, the J end by 8 bases, with 11 bases between. The length of the CDR3 is 14 residues. Per germline, CDR1 SEHNR and CDR2 FQNEAQ (reference sequence).

The chain's CDR3 is CASSPRTGDSEQFF. The CDR3 DNA reads TGTGCCAGCTCACCACGGACAGGAGACAGTGAGCAGTTCTTC. The chain recombines TRBV18 with TRBJ2-1; 7 bases agree with TRBD1. Trimming took 1 base from V and 9 from J; bases not matched to a gene: 6. Germline V gene lookup returns CDR1 KGHSH and CDR2 LQKENI. The CDR3 is 14 amino acids. The full variable domain, completed using reference TRBV18 and TRBJ2-1, is NAGVMQNPRHLVRRRGQEARLRCSPMKGHSHVYWYRQLPEEGLKFMVYLQKENIIDESGMPKERFSAEFPKEGPSILRIQQVVRGDSAAYFCASSPRTGDSEQFFGPGTRLTVL.

The rearrangement joins TRBV4-2 to TRBJ2-2, with 7 bases lining up with TRBD1. The CDR3 totals 15 residues. Unmatched junction bases numbered 8, after V lost 4 bases and J lost 6 bases. Germline loops: CDR1 LGHNA, CDR2 YNFKEQ. The CDR3 bases are TGTGCCAGCAGCCGCCACAGGGGCGTCCCCGGGGAGCTGTTTTTT. This sequence encodes CASSRHRGVPGELFF.

This clone showed up just a few times. This chain links TRBV7-3 with TRBJ2-1; TRBD2 agrees at 11 bases. This CDR3 spans 16 amino acids. V lost 5 bases and J lost 4; bases outside the gene matches: 7. CDR1 and CDR2 from the germline V gene are SGHTA and FQGTGA. The CDR3 coding sequence is TGTGCCAGCAGCCCCCGAACTAGCGGGGGATACAATGAGCAGTTCTTC. It codes for CASSPRTSGGYNEQFF.

This chain connects TRBV18 to TRBJ1-1; 7 bases align to TRBD1. J was trimmed by 1 base and V by 6 bases; bases with no gene match: 11. The CDR3 has 16 residues. CDR1 is KGHSH and CDR2 is LQKENI in the germline V gene. The CDR3 DNA reads as TGTGCCAGCTCCTTCTTCGGAGGACAGGAGAACACTGAAGCTTTCTTT. Protein: CASSFFGGQENTEAFF.

Notes on this clone: Other DNA sequences in the sample encode the same CDR3. This chain joins TRBV7-9 and TRBJ2-7; tentative D call: TRBD2 (5 bases). Germline V gives CDR1 SEHNR, CDR2 FQNEAQ (reference sequence). V lost 1 base and J 3 bases, leaving 13 bases between the germline ends. This CDR3 comprises 15 residues. CDR3 sequence: CASSLGTGRSYEQYF. CDR3 bases: TGTGCCAGCAGCTTAGGTACGGGGAGAAGCTACGAGCAGTACTTC.

The chain joins TRBV5-6 to TRBJ2-1; 7 bases match TRBD2. The ends lost 4 bases at V and 7 bases at J; junction bases unmatched: 11. CDR1 and CDR2 (germline): SGHDT, YYEEEE. The CDR3 covers 15 residues. In nucleotides, the CDR3 is TGTGCCAGCAGCCAGCCGGGACTACCCTTGAATGAGCAGTTCTTC. Translation: CASSQPGLPLNEQFF.

This chain joins TRBV7-2 and TRBJ2-1; 10 bases agree with TRBD2. Trimming cost V 5 bases and J 9 bases; bases outside gene matches: 7. Germline V gives CDR1 SGHTA, CDR2 FQGNSA. The CDR3 consists of 14 residues. The CDR3 here is CASSISGGAGEQFF. The CDR3 DNA reads TGTGCCAGCAGCATAAGCGGGGGGGCAGGTGAGCAGTTCTTC. Looking up the rest from reference TRBV7-2 and TRBJ2-1 gives the full variable domain: GAGVSQSPSNKVTEKGKDVELRCDPISGHTALYWYRQSLGQGLEFLIYFQGNSAPDKSGLPSDRFSAERTGGSVSTLTIQRTQQEDSAVYLCASSISGGAGEQFFGPGTRLTVL.

The V gene is TRBV5-1, the J gene TRBJ2-7, with TRBD1 as a possible D gene (5 bases). Germline assignment: CDR1 SGHRS and CDR2 YFSETQ. The CDR3 runs 15 residues. Trimming removed 0 bases at V and 0 bases at J, with 10 bases between. In DNA form, the CDR3 reads TGCGCCAGCAGCTTGGGGGCAGGGTTCTCCTACGAGCAGTACTTC. Amino acid sequence: CASSLGAGFSYEQYF.

V gene TRBV9 combines with J gene TRBJ2-2; a weak D match, TRBD2 (5 bases). CDR1 is SGDLS and CDR2 is YYNGEE in the germline V gene. V lost 3 bases, J lost 6 bases, and 15 bases lay in between. CDR3 length equals 15 residues. The CDR3 DNA is TGTGCCAGCAGCGCGGGAATGTGGGGTTCCGGGGAGCTGTTTTTT. It codes for CASSAGMWGSGELFF.

V and J are TRBV10-2 and TRBJ2-3; 9 nucleotides agree with TRBD1. CDR3 length: 16 amino acids. J lost 2 bases, V lost 6 bases, and 9 bases had no gene match. In germline, CDR1 is WSHSY, CDR2 SAAADI. The CDR3 is CASRPSGTGITDTQYF. In DNA form, the CDR3 reads TGCGCCAGCAGGCCAAGCGGGACAGGGATCACAGATACGCAGTATTTT.

CDR3 region: CASSEVTSSPLHF. CDR3 DNA sequence: TGTGCCAGCAGTGAAGTCACTAGTTCACCCCTCCACTTT. J is TRBJ1-6 and V is TRBV6-1; D unclear. The germline V gene encodes CDR1 MNHNS and CDR2 SASEGT. The CDR3 length is 13 residues. V was shortened by 1 base and J by 9 bases, with 7 bases between the two germline ends.

J is TRBJ1-2 and V is TRBV7-2; 7 bases agree with TRBD1. Germline trimming cut 0 bases from V and 8 bases from J; bases unmatched to any gene: 3. The CDR3 is made up of 13 amino acids. In germline, CDR1 is SGHTA, CDR2 FQGNSA. DNA for the CDR3: TGTGCCAGCAGCTTAGCGACAGGGTACGGCTACACCTTC. Amino acids: CASSLATGYGYTF. Together with reference TRBV7-2 and TRBJ1-2, the CDR3 gives the full variable domain: GAGVSQSPSNKVTEKGKDVELRCDPISGHTALYWYRQSLGQGLEFLIYFQGNSAPDKSGLPSDRFSAERTGGSVSTLTIQRTQQEDSAVYLCASSLATGYGYTFGSGTRLTVV.

By frequency in the sample, this clone is medium-sized (0.01 to 0.1%). The same CDR3 is also encoded by other DNA sequences in this sample. The rearrangement joins TRBV18 to TRBJ1-4, with D perhaps TRBD1 (5 bases). V was pared by 3 bases and J by 8 bases, with 16 bases between. This CDR3 is 15 amino acids long. The germline V gene encodes CDR1 KGHSH and CDR2 LQKENI. In DNA form, the CDR3 reads TGTGCCAGCTCACCCTCGAGCCGGGGGGACGAAAAACTGTTTTTT. The encoded protein is CASSPSSRGDEKLFF.